This T cell receptor (beta chain) was sequenced during a study of PD-1 blockade in classical Hodgkin lymphoma. Study-wide results and limits: Newly diagnosed patients had baseline TCR diversity that was reportedly lower than that of healthy donors.

The CDR3 is made up of 22 amino acids. Germline V gene lookup returns CDR1 SGDLS and CDR2 YYNGEE. Trimming took 2 bases from V and 4 from J; bases not matched to a gene: 24. This clone was recorded once. Its antigen is not identified. As to time point: newly diagnosed, previously untreated cHL patient sample. With magnetic negative selection, CD4+ T cells were purified from PBMCs that had been thawed. The authors compared against newly diagnosed, untreated classical Hodgkin lymphoma PBMCs. The method was immunoSEQ multiplex PCR; TCRdb's version includes in-frame clones alone and lacks a portion of them. The sample contains just over 15,000 clones, around 84% of which appear only once.

The gene calls are TRBV9 and TRBJ2-5, with 12 bases fitting TRBD2. The source material was CD4+ T cells from blood. This clonotype originated in a human donor with classical Hodgkin lymphoma. In DNA, the CDR3 is TGTGCCAGCAGCGTTGGTTTTGCGGGACATGGGACTAGCGGGCTAAGGTTAGAGACCCAGTACTTC. It translates to CASSVGFAGHGTSGLRLETQYF.